This T cell receptor (beta chain) came from a study of T cell responses to AZD1222 COVID-19 vaccine. Study conclusions and caveats: Baseline serology detected seropositivity in only 6 or 7 AZD1222 recipients.

TCRdb's copy holds only in-frame clones and misses some; the assay was immunoSEQ multiplex PCR. The data show roughly 100,000 clones, with 86% seen just once and more than 4.5% held by the top ten. Comment on this clone: The antigen remains unidentified.

This material consisted of peripheral blood, taken on day 0 of AZD1222 vaccination. The origin of this receptor is an adult in good health.

CDR3 region: CASSRRDFSNQPQHF. DNA of the CDR3: TGTGCCAGCAGCAGACGAGACTTTAGCAATCAGCCCCAGCATTTT. The V call is TRBV5-8, the J call TRBJ1-5; D is ambiguous. The germline CDR1 and CDR2 sequences are SGHTS and YDEGEE. The CDR3 spans 15 residues. Trimming shortened V by 4 bases and J by 0 bases, and 11 bases separated the two germline ends. The full variable domain, rest sourced from reference TRBV5-8 and TRBJ1-5, is EAGVTQSPTHLIKTRGQQATLRCSPISGHTSVYWYQQALGLGLQFLLWYDEGEERNRGNFPPRFSGRQFPNYSSELNVNALELEDSALYLCASSRRDFSNQPQHFGDGTRLSIL.